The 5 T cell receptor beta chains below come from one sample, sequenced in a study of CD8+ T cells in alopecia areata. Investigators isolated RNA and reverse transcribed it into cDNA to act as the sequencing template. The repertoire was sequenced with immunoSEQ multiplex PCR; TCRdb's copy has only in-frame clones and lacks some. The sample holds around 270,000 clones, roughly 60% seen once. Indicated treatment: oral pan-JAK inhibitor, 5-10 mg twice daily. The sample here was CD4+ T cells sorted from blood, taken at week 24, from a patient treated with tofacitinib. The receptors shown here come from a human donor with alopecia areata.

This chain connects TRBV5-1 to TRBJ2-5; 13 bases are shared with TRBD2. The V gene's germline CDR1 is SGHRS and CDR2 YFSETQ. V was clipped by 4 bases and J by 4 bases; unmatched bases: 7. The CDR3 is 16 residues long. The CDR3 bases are TGCGCCAGCAGCCAAACTAGCGGGGGGGCCGGAGAGACCCAGTACTTC. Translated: CASSQTSGGAGETQYF.

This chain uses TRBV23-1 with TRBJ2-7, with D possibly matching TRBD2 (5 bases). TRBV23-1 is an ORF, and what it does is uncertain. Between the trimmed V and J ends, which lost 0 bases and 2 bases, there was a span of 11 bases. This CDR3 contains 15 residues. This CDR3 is CASSQSMGEPYEQYF. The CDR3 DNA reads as TGCGCCAGCAGTCAATCGATGGGAGAGCCCTACGAGCAGTACTTC.

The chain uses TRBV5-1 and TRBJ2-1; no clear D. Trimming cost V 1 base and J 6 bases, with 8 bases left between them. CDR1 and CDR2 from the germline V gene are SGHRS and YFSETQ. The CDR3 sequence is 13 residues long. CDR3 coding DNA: TGCGCCAGCAGCTTGCAAGGGTCCAATGAGCAGTTCTTC. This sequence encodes CASSLQGSNEQFF.

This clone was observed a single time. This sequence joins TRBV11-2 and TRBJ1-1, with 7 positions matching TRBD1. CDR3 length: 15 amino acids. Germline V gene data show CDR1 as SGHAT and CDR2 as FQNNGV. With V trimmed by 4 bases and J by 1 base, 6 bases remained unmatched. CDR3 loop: CASSSGGQRNTEAFF. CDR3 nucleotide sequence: TGTGCCAGCAGCTCGGGGGGACAGAGGAACACTGAAGCTTTCTTT.

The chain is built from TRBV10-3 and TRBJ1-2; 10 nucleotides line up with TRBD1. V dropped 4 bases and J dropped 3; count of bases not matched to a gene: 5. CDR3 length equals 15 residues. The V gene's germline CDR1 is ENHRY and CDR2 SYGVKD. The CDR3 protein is CAISADRGRDYGYTF. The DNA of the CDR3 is TGTGCCATCAGTGCAGACAGGGGGCGCGACTATGGCTACACCTTC.